One and the same sample provided the 29 T cell receptor beta chains below, sequenced in a study of T cells after yellow fever vaccination. TCRdb re-called the 5' RACE reads with MiXCR, one entry per CDR3 protein. Found here are about 360,000 distinct CDR3 sequences, about 6.2% of them singletons; the top ten hold 15%. This material consisted of PBMCs, taken 5 days after the yellow fever booster vaccination. These receptors were collected from a man aged 30 to 39 who received the YFV17D yellow fever vaccine.

This clonotype was observed at least ten times. The gene calls are TRBV7-2 and TRBJ2-5; TRBD1 matches at 8 bases. In germline, CDR1 is SGHTA, CDR2 FQGNSA. The CDR3 is 13 amino acids. The ends lost 5 bases at V and 7 bases at J; junction bases unmatched: 6. The CDR3 here is CASSRGQEGTQYF. The CDR3 DNA follows: TGTGCCAGCAGCCGGGGACAGGAGGGGACCCAGTACTTC.

This clonotype showed up just a few times. This rearrangement joins TRBV4-3 to TRBJ1-2; TRBD1 might be the D (5 bases). Germline lookup yields CDR1 LGHNA and CDR2 YSLEER. Trimming pared 1 base from V and 2 bases from J, leaving 14 bases between. This CDR3 is 16 amino acids long. DNA of the CDR3: TGCGCCAGCAGCCAAGGCAGGGATCCCCCCAACTATGGCTACACCTTC. Residues: CASSQGRDPPNYGYTF.

This clonotype turned up a few times. The V call is TRBV20-1, the J call TRBJ2-1, with TRBD2 identical over 8 bases. This CDR3 comprises 14 residues. J gave up 7 bases and V 7 bases, and 12 bases lay outside the gene matches. Germline values: CDR1 DFQATT, CDR2 SNEGSKA (reference sequence). CDR3 DNA sequence: TGCAGTGTTTACTCCGGGACTAGGGTGAATGAGCAGTTCTTC. The encoded protein is CSVYSGTRVNEQFF.

The rearrangement uses TRBV11-2 and TRBJ1-5, with D maybe TRBD1 (6 bases). In germline, CDR1 is SGHAT, CDR2 FQNNGV. This CDR3 is built from 14 residues. The V end lost 1 base, the J end lost 6 bases, and 10 bases lay between the germline ends. The CDR3 reads CASSLVAGAQPQHF. The CDR3 DNA follows: TGTGCCAGCAGCTTAGTGGCGGGGGCTCAGCCCCAGCATTTT.

This clonotype came up a few times. The V call is TRBV3-1, the J call TRBJ1-1; no firm D call. Germline V lookup: CDR1 LGHDT, CDR2 YNNKEL (reference sequence). The CDR3 runs 14 residues. Trimming stripped 4 bases from V and 3 bases from J, with 12 bases between. The CDR3 sequence is CASSRIGGDTEAFF. DNA of the CDR3: TGTGCCAGCAGCCGGATAGGTGGGGACACTGAAGCTTTCTTT. Together with reference TRBV3-1 and TRBJ1-1, the CDR3 gives the full variable domain: DTAVSQTPKYLVTQMGNDKSIKCEQNLGHDTMYWYKQDSKKFLKIMFSYNNKELIINETVPNRFSPKSPDKAHLNLHINSLELGDSAVYFCASSRIGGDTEAFFGQGTRLTVV.

This clonotype has a count of ten or more. The rearrangement links TRBV12-3 or TRBV12-4 to TRBJ2-2; perhaps TRBD1 as D (6 bases). The CDR3 covers 14 residues. The ends were cut back, 7 bases at V and 9 bases at J, with 18 bases in the middle. In DNA form, the CDR3 reads TGTGCCAGCAATGGGAAGCTGGGACACTGGGAGCTGTTTTTT. This gives the protein CASNGKLGHWELFF.

This clonotype was observed many times. V gene TRBV12-3 or TRBV12-4 combines with J gene TRBJ2-7; tentative D call: TRBD2 (6 bases). The length of the CDR3 is 15 residues. The ends were cut back, 5 bases at V and 2 bases at J, with 16 bases in the middle. CDR3 DNA sequence: TGTGCCAGCAGTAGGGCTGTGCGGGACCCCTACGAGCAGTACTTC. This gives the protein CASSRAVRDPYEQYF.

This clonotype was observed at least ten times. The chain couples TRBV6-1 to TRBJ2-5; 7 nucleotides line up with TRBD2. V was pared by 9 bases and J by 5 bases, with 9 bases of the junction left unmatched. The CDR3 length is 13 residues. Germline V CDR1 and CDR2: MNHNS, SASEGT. In DNA form, the CDR3 reads TGTGCCAGTAGAGGGCCGCGGGGGGAGACCCAGTACTTC. Translation gives CASRGPRGETQYF.

Concerning this clonotype itself: Because the CDR3's place on the DNA is in doubt, the DNA is left out and the CDR3 is given as listed by TCRdb. CDR3 amino acids: CSARVGLGANTEASF. The V and J genes are TRBV20-1 and TRBJ1-1; the table's D call, TRBD1, has no DNA check behind it. The CDR3 spans 15 residues, counting both ends. In germline, CDR1 is DFQATT, CDR2 SNEGSKA (reference sequence).

The chain recombines TRBV10-2 with TRBJ2-7, with 8 nucleotides matching TRBD2. CDR3 length: 14 amino acids. V dropped 2 bases and J dropped 2; count of bases not matched to a gene: 2. CDR1 and CDR2 (germline): WSHSY, SAAADI. The CDR3 DNA reads TGCGCCAGCAGTGAGAGGGGACTAGCCTACGAGCAGTACTTC. Translating it yields CASSERGLAYEQYF.

This clonotype has a handful of counts. In DNA, the CDR3 is TGTGCCAGTAGTCCCTTCGCGGGACAGGGTTATTATGGCTACACCTTC. Encoded protein: CASSPFAGQGYYGYTF. The rearrangement links TRBV19 to TRBJ1-2; 9 bases match TRBD1. V lost 5 bases to trimming and J lost 5 bases; unmatched junction nucleotides: 12. Germline V CDR1 and CDR2: LNHDA, SQIVND (reference sequence). The CDR3 runs to 16 residues.

This clonotype was recorded a few times. The chain combines TRBV11-2 with TRBJ2-2; 8 bases match TRBD2. CDR1 and CDR2 from the germline V gene are SGHAT and FQNNGV. This CDR3 has 18 residues. V was pared by 3 bases and J by 0 bases, with 9 bases of the junction left unmatched. The CDR3 spells CASSFLQSGSSNTGELFF. As DNA, the CDR3 is TGTGCCAGCAGCTTCTTACAGAGCGGGAGTTCGAACACCGGGGAGCTGTTTTTT.

This clonotype was detected only a few times. This chain uses TRBV29-1 with TRBJ2-1, with TRBD2 identical over 8 bases. J gave up 7 bases and V 6 bases, and 8 bases lay outside the gene matches. Germline V gene sequence: CDR1 SQVTM, CDR2 ANQGSEA. This CDR3 is built from 13 residues. This chain's CDR3 is CSVSGTRLNEQFF. Here the CDR3 DNA reads TGCAGCGTGTCCGGGACTAGGTTGAATGAGCAGTTCTTC.

The V call is TRBV5-4, the J call TRBJ2-3; TRBD2 aligns across 8 bases. Germline V CDR1 and CDR2: SGHNT, YYREEE (reference sequence). Germline trimming cut 3 bases from V and 7 bases from J; bases unmatched to any gene: 7. This CDR3 has 14 residues. The CDR3 here is CASSSGSGGHTQYF. In DNA form, the CDR3 reads TGTGCCAGCAGCTCGGGGTCGGGGGGGCATACGCAGTATTTT.

The CDR3 bases are TGTGCCAGCAGCCCCACGTGGGATGGGTCCTACGAGCAGTACTTC. It translates to CASSPTWDGSYEQYF. J is TRBJ2-7 and V is TRBV4-2; no definite D call. The CDR3 is 15 residues long. Germline CDR1 and CDR2: LGHNA and YNFKEQ. V lost 4 bases and J 1 base, leaving 14 bases between the germline ends.

This clonotype appeared many times. The V and J genes are TRBV5-1 and TRBJ2-7; D is perhaps TRBD1 or TRBD2 (5 bases each). The CDR3 is made up of 16 amino acids. Germline assignment: CDR1 SGHRS and CDR2 YFSETQ. Trimming took off 5 bases at V and 5 bases at J, with 23 bases between the two ends. The CDR3 loop reads CASRPSGTPGGNEQYF. The CDR3 DNA sequence: TGCGCCAGCAGGCCTTCAGGGACCCCTGGGGGTAACGAGCAGTACTTC.

This clonotype was seen repeatedly, ten times or more. This rearrangement joins TRBV20-1 to TRBJ1-1; D unresolved. V lost 0 bases to trimming and J lost 10 bases, with 18 bases between them. This CDR3 comprises 14 residues. Germline CDR1 is DFQATT and CDR2 is SNEGSKA (reference sequence). The CDR3, as DNA: TGCAGTGCTAGAGATTACCGTGGCAGTACGGTAGCTTTCTTT. Its protein product is CSARDYRGSTVAFF.

This clonotype was seen ten or more times. The genes are TRBV6-1 and TRBJ2-7, with D possibly being TRBD2 (5 bases). The CDR3 consists of 13 residues. Germline V CDR1 and CDR2: MNHNS, SASEGT. Trimming removed 6 bases from V and 7 bases from J, with 16 bases in between. The CDR3 region is CASSRNSGGEQYF. The CDR3 bases are TGTGCCAGCAGCCGCAATAGTGGAGGAGAGCAGTACTTC.

The chain is built from TRBV20-1 and TRBJ1-2; 8 bases line up with TRBD1. V dropped 5 bases and J dropped 5; count of bases not matched to a gene: 13. The CDR3 extends over 15 amino acids. CDR1 is DFQATT, CDR2 SNEGSKA, per germline (reference sequence). The CDR3 DNA reads TGCAGTGCTTACACCGGGACAGGCCTTTTTTATGGCTACACCTTC. Amino acid sequence: CSAYTGTGLFYGYTF.

The table lists this clonotype with many counts. The chain uses TRBV3-1 and TRBJ2-5; 7 bases match TRBD1. Trimming cost V 3 bases and J 4 bases; bases outside gene matches: 11. From germline, CDR1 is LGHDT and CDR2 YNNKEL (reference sequence). The CDR3 covers 16 residues. The CDR3 DNA follows: TGTGCCAGCAGCCACCATTGGAGCAGGGGGACAGAGACCCAGTACTTC. Residues: CASSHHWSRGTETQYF.

This clonotype was recorded at least ten times. The V and J genes are TRBV3-1 and TRBJ2-7; the D is unclear. V lost 1 base and J 6 bases, leaving 4 bases between the germline ends. Germline V gene data show CDR1 as LGHDT and CDR2 as YNNKEL (reference sequence). The CDR3 is 11 amino acids. CDR3 region: CASSQGGEQYF. DNA for the CDR3: TGTGCCAGCAGCCAAGGCGGCGAGCAGTACTTC.

The chain is built from TRBV9 and TRBJ2-1, with a possible D match to TRBD1 (5 bases). The CDR3 is 14 residues long. CDR1 is SGDLS and CDR2 is YYNGEE in the germline V gene. Between the trimmed V and J ends, which lost 1 base and 7 bases, there was a span of 12 bases. The CDR3 sequence: CASSVWGSANEQFF. Written as DNA, the CDR3 is TGTGCCAGCAGCGTATGGGGCTCCGCAAATGAGCAGTTCTTC.

This clonotype was picked up many times. V gene TRBV5-4 combines with J gene TRBJ1-1; no clear D. The germline CDR1 and CDR2 sequences are SGHNT and YYREEE (reference sequence). The V and J ends lost 1 base and 6 bases respectively, with 13 bases between them. The CDR3 has 14 residues. The CDR3 DNA is TGTGCCAGCAGCTTGTCCCCGGGGTTTCCTGAAGCTTTCTTT. It specifies CASSLSPGFPEAFF.

The table lists this clonotype with many counts. V gene TRBV6-5 combines with J gene TRBJ2-1; 7 bases are a match to TRBD2. The germline CDR1 and CDR2 sequences are MNHEY and SVGAGI. V shed 0 bases and J 6 bases; nucleotides not matched to a gene: 14. The CDR3 spans 18 residues. The CDR3 DNA reads TGTGCCAGCAGTTACTCGTGGGGTGCAGCGGGAAGGTTCAATGAGCAGTTCTTC. Its translation: CASSYSWGAAGRFNEQFF.

This clonotype was seen many times. This chain connects TRBV20-1 to TRBJ2-7, with D possibly being TRBD2 (6 bases). V lost 0 bases and J lost 2, with 14 bases in between. Germline V gene data show CDR1 as DFQATT and CDR2 as SNEGSKA (reference sequence). The CDR3 is made up of 15 amino acids. CDR3 sequence: CSARDRSGDPYEQYF. The DNA for the CDR3 is TGCAGTGCTAGAGATCGTTCGGGAGATCCCTACGAGCAGTACTTC.

This clonotype was counted between two and nine times. The rearrangement links TRBV15 to TRBJ1-3; no reliable D call. Trimming left V 0 bases short and J 2 bases short, with 11 bases between. The CDR3 spans 16 residues. CDR1 and CDR2 (germline): LNHNV, YYDKDF (reference sequence). The chain's CDR3 is CATSRDHGAAGNTIYF. CDR3 in DNA: TGTGCCACCAGCAGAGATCACGGTGCGGCTGGAAACACCATATATTTT.

In this sample, this clonotype turned up a few times. The rearrangement links TRBV5-1 to TRBJ2-1; TRBD1 matches at 9 bases. The ends lost 2 bases at V and 5 bases at J; junction bases unmatched: 2. CDR1 and CDR2 from the germline V gene are SGHRS and YFSETQ. CDR3 length: 14 amino acids. CDR3 coding DNA: TGCGCCAGCAGCTTACAGGGGGCGGACAATGAGCAGTTCTTC. As protein: CASSLQGADNEQFF.

The V and J genes are TRBV6-2 or TRBV6-3 and TRBJ2-3, with a weak D call TRBD1 (7 bases). The CDR3 is 15 amino acids. CDR1 and CDR2 (germline): MNHEY, SVGEGT. With 6 bases removed from V and 1 base from J, the gap between germline ends came to 14 bases. In nucleotides, the CDR3 is TGTGCCAGCAGCCTCCTCAGGGGGGGCACAGATACGCAGTATTTT. Protein product: CASSLLRGGTDTQYF.

This clonotype has only a few counts. This chain links TRBV6-2 or TRBV6-3 with TRBJ2-7, with D possibly TRBD1 on 6 matching bases. The CDR3 covers 13 residues. V dropped 4 bases and J dropped 2 bases, with 9 bases sitting between them. In germline, CDR1 is MNHEY, CDR2 SVGEGT. The CDR3, as DNA: TGTGCCAGCAGTTGGGGGCCACCCTACGAGCAGTACTTC. Translated: CASSWGPPYEQYF.